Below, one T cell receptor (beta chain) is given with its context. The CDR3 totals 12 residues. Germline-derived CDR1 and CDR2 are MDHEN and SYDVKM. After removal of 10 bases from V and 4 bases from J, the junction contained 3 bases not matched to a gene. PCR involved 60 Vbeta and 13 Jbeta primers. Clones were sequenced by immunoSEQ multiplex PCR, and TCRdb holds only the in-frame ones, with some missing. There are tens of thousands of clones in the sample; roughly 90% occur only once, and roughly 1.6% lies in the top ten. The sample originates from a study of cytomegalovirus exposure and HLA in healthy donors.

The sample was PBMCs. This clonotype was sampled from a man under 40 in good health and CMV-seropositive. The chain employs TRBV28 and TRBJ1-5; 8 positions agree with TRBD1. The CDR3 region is CATRTGNQPQHF. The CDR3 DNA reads TGTGCCACTCGGACAGGGAATCAGCCCCAGCATTTT.